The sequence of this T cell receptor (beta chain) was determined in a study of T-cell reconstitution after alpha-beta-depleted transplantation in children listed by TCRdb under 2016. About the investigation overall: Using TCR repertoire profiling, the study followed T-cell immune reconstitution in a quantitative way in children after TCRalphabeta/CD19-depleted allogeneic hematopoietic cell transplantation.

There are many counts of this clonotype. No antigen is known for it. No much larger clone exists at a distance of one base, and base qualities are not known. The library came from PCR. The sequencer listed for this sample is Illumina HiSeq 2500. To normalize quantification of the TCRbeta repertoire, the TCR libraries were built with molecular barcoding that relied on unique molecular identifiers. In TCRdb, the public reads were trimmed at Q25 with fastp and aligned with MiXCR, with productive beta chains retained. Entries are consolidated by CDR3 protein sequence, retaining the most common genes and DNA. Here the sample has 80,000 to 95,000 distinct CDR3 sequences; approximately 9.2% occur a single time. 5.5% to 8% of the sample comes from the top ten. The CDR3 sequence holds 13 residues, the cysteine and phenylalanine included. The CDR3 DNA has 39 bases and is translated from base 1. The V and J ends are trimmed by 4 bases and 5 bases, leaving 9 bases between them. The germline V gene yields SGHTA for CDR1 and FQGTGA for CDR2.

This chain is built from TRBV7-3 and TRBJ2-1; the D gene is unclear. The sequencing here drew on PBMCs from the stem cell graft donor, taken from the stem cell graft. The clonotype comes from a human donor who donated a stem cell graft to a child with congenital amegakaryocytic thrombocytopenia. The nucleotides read TGTGCCAGCAGCTGGCACCCTAACAATGAGCAGTTCTTC. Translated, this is CASSWHPNNEQFF.